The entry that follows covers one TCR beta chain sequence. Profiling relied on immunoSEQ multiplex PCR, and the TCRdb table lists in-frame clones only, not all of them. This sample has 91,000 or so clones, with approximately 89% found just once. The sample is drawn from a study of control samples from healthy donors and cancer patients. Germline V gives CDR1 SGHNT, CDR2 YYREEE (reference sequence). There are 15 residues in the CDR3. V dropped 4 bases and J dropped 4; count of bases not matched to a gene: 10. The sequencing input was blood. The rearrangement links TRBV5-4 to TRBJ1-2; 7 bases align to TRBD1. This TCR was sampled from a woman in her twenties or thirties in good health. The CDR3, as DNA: TGTGCCAGCAGCCTCGACCGGGACAGAGGCTATGGCTACACCTTC. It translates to CASSLDRDRGYGYTF. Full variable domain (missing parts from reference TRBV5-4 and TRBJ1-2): ETGVTQSPTHLIKTRGQQVTLRCSSQSGHNTVSWYQQALGQGPQFIFQYYREEENGRGNFPPRFSGLQFPNYSSELNVNALELDDSALYLCASSLDRDRGYGYTFGSGTRLTVV.